The 23 T cell receptor beta chains presented below share a single source sample, sequenced in a study of CD8 T cells in ankylosing spondylitis. What these receptors recognize is not known. Each CDR3 protein gets one entry after TCRdb re-called the 5' RACE reads with MiXCR. The sample lists approximately 400,000 distinct CDR3 sequences, roughly 18% seen once, with just over 1% in the top ten. Study-wide results and caveats: Apparently characteristic of ankylosing spondylitis blood was a TCR beta motif (eight highly homologous variants).

Input material: blood, either unsorted or a sorted T cell fraction (not recorded which). The receptors were gathered from a male donor with ankylosing spondylitis.

The chain employs TRBV5-1 and TRBJ2-1; possible D gene TRBD1, 5 bases. CDR1 is SGHRS, CDR2 YFSETQ, per germline. V was cut by 0 bases and J by 0 bases, with 16 bases left in between. This CDR3 has 18 residues. The DNA of the CDR3 is TGCGCCAGCAGCTTGGGAACAGGAGCCAGCAGCTCCTACAATGAGCAGTTCTTC. It translates to CASSLGTGASSSYNEQFF.

The chain couples TRBV7-9 to TRBJ1-4; D is ambiguous. CDR3 length: 15 residues. Germline CDR1 reads SEHNR; CDR2 reads FQNEAQ (reference sequence). Trimming removed 2 bases from V and 3 bases from J, with 10 bases in between. The CDR3 loop reads CASSLSVPSNEKLFF. The CDR3 nucleotides are TGTGCCAGCAGCTTATCCGTCCCTTCTAATGAAAAACTGTTTTTT.

V usage is TRBV12-3 or TRBV12-4 and J usage is TRBJ1-1; 8 nucleotides match TRBD1. This CDR3 is 16 amino acids long. V lost 5 bases and J lost 4; bases outside the gene matches: 12. The CDR3 nucleotides are TGTGCCAGCAGTCGACAGGGGTGGGAGCGGGGCACTGAAGCTTTCTTT. It is translated as CASSRQGWERGTEAFF.

CDR3 nucleotides: TGCAGTGCTAGAGTAAAGCCCGGGACAGGGGGTACTAATAGCAATCAGCCCCAGCATTTT. Translated: CSARVKPGTGGTNSNQPQHF. V and J are TRBV20-1 and TRBJ1-5, with 11 positions matching TRBD1. The germline V gene encodes CDR1 DFQATT and CDR2 SNEGSKA (reference sequence). There are 20 residues in the CDR3. The V segment lost 1 base and the J segment 0 bases; nucleotides outside the gene matches: 14.

This clonotype was found a few times. The chain has TRBV5-1 and TRBJ2-5; 9 positions agree with TRBD1. Germline CDR1 SGHRS, CDR2 YFSETQ. The CDR3 sequence is 15 residues long. The V gene end was trimmed by 4 bases and the J gene end by 2 bases; junction bases not matched to a gene: 6. In nucleotides, the CDR3 is TGCGCCAGCAGCACGGGGACAGGGAGGCAAGAGACCCAGTACTTC. It is translated as CASSTGTGRQETQYF.

This clonotype was observed a few times. The chain is built from TRBV3-1 and TRBJ2-7; 8 bases line up with TRBD1. Trimming cost V 3 bases and J 6 bases; bases outside gene matches: 10. This CDR3 has 15 amino acids. Germline-derived CDR1 and CDR2 are LGHDT and YNNKEL (reference sequence). CDR3 coding DNA: TGTGCCAGCAGCCAGCCAGGGGGCTCGCATCGCGAGCAGTACTTC. Translating it yields CASSQPGGSHREQYF.

This clonotype was counted between two and nine times. The rearrangement links TRBV12-3 or TRBV12-4 to TRBJ2-1; either TRBD1 or TRBD2 may fit D (6 bases each). With 6 bases removed from V and 7 bases from J, the gap between germline ends came to 16 bases. This CDR3 region has 14 residues. The CDR3 loop is CASRDYIQGNEQFF. The CDR3, as DNA: TGTGCCAGCAGGGACTACATCCAGGGGAATGAGCAGTTCTTC.

The chain carries TRBV30 and TRBJ1-2; unclear D gene. The V gene's germline CDR1 is GTSNPN and CDR2 SVGIG (reference sequence). The V end was cut by 2 bases, the J end by 0 bases, with 7 bases between. The CDR3 consists of 13 residues. The CDR3 region is CAWSQDTNYGYTF. CDR3 nucleotides: TGTGCCTGGAGTCAAGACACTAACTATGGCTACACCTTC.

The V gene is TRBV20-1, the J gene TRBJ2-3; 10 positions match TRBD2. The CDR3 is 13 residues long. In germline, CDR1 is DFQATT, CDR2 SNEGSKA (reference sequence). Trimming cost V 5 bases and J 2 bases; bases outside gene matches: 1. Here the CDR3 DNA reads TGCAGTGCTGGGACTAGCGTCACAGATACGCAGTATTTT. Protein sequence: CSAGTSVTDTQYF.

This sequence joins TRBV6-2 or TRBV6-3 and TRBJ2-3, with 12 bases lining up with TRBD2. This CDR3 has 17 residues. Germline V CDR1 and CDR2: MNHEY, SVGEGT. J was trimmed by 4 bases and V by 2 bases; bases with no gene match: 7. The CDR3 DNA reads TGTGCCAGCAGTTACACGGCTAGCGGGAGGGTGGCAGATACGCAGTATTTT. It yields the protein CASSYTASGRVADTQYF.

The rearrangement uses TRBV19 and TRBJ2-1, with 11 bases aligning to TRBD2. The germline gives CDR1 LNHDA, CDR2 SQIVND (reference sequence). The CDR3 consists of 17 residues. The V and J ends lost 5 bases and 9 bases, in that order; junction bases with no gene match: 15. The CDR3 sequence is CASSSQGLAGTGGEQFF. The CDR3 DNA reads TGTGCCAGTAGTTCACAAGGACTAGCGGGCACAGGTGGTGAGCAGTTCTTC.

This clonotype was counted a few times. The chain uses TRBV6-2 or TRBV6-3 and TRBJ2-1; 7 nucleotides agree with TRBD1. CDR3 size: 17 residues. V lost 10 bases to trimming and J lost 4 bases; unmatched junction nucleotides: 19. From germline, CDR1 is MNHEY and CDR2 SVGEGT. CDR3 protein: CATKGGRARLRYNEQFF. CDR3 sequence (DNA): TGTGCCACCAAAGGGGGCCGGGCAAGGTTACGTTACAATGAGCAGTTCTTC.

Ten or more counts support this clonotype. The chain employs TRBV4-1 and TRBJ2-3; D might be TRBD2 (6 bases). Per the germline V gene, CDR1 is MGHRA and CDR2 is YSYEKL. Trimming cost V 0 bases and J 7 bases, with 14 bases left between them. This CDR3 is 15 amino acids long. CDR3 protein: CASSQELGGRNTQYF. In DNA form, the CDR3 reads TGCGCCAGCAGCCAAGAGTTGGGGGGACGAAATACGCAGTATTTT.

The V call is TRBV6-1, the J call TRBJ1-1; 9 bases line up with TRBD1. The CDR3 totals 15 residues. J gave up 10 bases and V 6 bases, and 15 bases lay outside the gene matches. CDR1 and CDR2 (germline): MNHNS, SASEGT. The CDR3 DNA is TGTGCCAGCAGGGGCGGGGGCACAGGGGGCCAGGGAGCTTTCTTT. The encoded protein is CASRGGGTGGQGAFF.

The chain is built from TRBV5-1 and TRBJ2-7, with D tentatively TRBD2 (6 bases). Germline CDR1 is SGHRS and CDR2 is YFSETQ. CDR3 length equals 15 residues. V dropped 3 bases and J dropped 0 bases, with 13 bases sitting between them. The CDR3 loop is CASSSGLKSSYEQYF. As DNA, the CDR3 is TGCGCCAGCAGCTCTGGACTAAAAAGCTCCTACGAGCAGTACTTC.

This clonotype was picked up a small number of times. The V and J genes are TRBV5-1 and TRBJ1-2; a possible D gene is TRBD1 (5 bases). The germline V gene has CDR1 SGHRS and CDR2 YFSETQ. The CDR3 spans 15 residues. V shed 1 base and J shed 6 bases, with 16 bases lying between them. Here the CDR3 DNA reads TGCGCCAGCAGCTTGTCCGGCAGGGCAGGAGATGGCTACACCTTC. It codes for CASSLSGRAGDGYTF.

This clonotype was recorded at least ten times. The gene calls are TRBV7-2 and TRBJ1-1; D uncertain. In germline, CDR1 is SGHTA, CDR2 FQGNSA. The CDR3 runs 14 residues. Trimming stripped 1 base from V and 4 bases from J, with 10 bases between. The CDR3 DNA reads as TGTGCCAGCAGCTTAGATCGGGGAGGCACTGAAGCTTTCTTT. Its protein product is CASSLDRGGTEAFF.

V is TRBV5-6 and J is TRBJ1-2, with TRBD1 matching over 8 bases. The ends lost 5 bases at V and 4 bases at J; junction bases unmatched: 10. The CDR3 length is 15 residues. CDR1 and CDR2 from the germline V gene are SGHDT and YYEEEE. The CDR3 DNA reads as TGTGCCAGCAGTCCCCCGGGACAGGAGGGCTATGGCTACACCTTC. Its translation: CASSPPGQEGYGYTF.

This chain connects TRBV2 to TRBJ2-3; 7 bases match TRBD2. The CDR3 has 14 residues. Germline V gene sequence: CDR1 SNHLY, CDR2 FYNNEI. The junction had 5 bases not matched to a gene; V was cut back by 7 bases and J by 1 base. CDR3 residues: CASILSGGTDTQYF. DNA for the CDR3: TGTGCCAGCATCTTGAGCGGGGGCACAGATACGCAGTATTTT.

The chain couples TRBV5-5 to TRBJ1-5; D remains ambiguous. This CDR3 is 15 amino acids long. Germline V gene data show CDR1 as SGHKS and CDR2 as YYEKEE (reference sequence). Trimming took 0 bases from V and 6 from J, leaving 13 bases between them. CDR3 region: CASSLEGSGGQPQHF. In DNA form, the CDR3 reads TGTGCCAGCAGCTTGGAGGGTTCGGGTGGTCAGCCCCAGCATTTT.

This chain connects TRBV11-2 to TRBJ2-3, with a tentative D call TRBD1 (5 bases). Germline-derived CDR1 and CDR2 are SGHAT and FQNNGV. The CDR3 contains 13 residues. The germline V and J ends were trimmed by 5 bases and 4 bases, with 10 bases remaining between them. DNA for the CDR3: TGTGCCAGCAGCCTCAGGGTTTCAGATACGCAGTATTTT. Residues: CASSLRVSDTQYF.

Comment on this clonotype: A read error may be the cause here, since a much bigger clone is one base away. This chain joins TRBV29-1 and TRBJ2-1; 7 nucleotides agree with TRBD2. The CDR3 totals 15 residues. V lost 6 bases, J lost 6 bases, and 14 bases stayed unmatched. Germline CDR1 is SQVTM and CDR2 is ANQGSEA. The CDR3 coding sequence is TGCAGCGTAACCCCCTTCCTTGGCGGGGGCAATGAGCAGTTCTTC. Translation gives CSVTPFLGGGNEQFF.

The chain is built from TRBV20-1 and TRBJ2-7; D gene uncertain. Germline values: CDR1 DFQATT, CDR2 SNEGSKA (reference sequence). The CDR3 extends over 13 amino acids. Trimming took off 2 bases at V and 2 bases at J, with 10 bases between the two ends. The CDR3 sequence is CSARSRTTYEQYF. In DNA form, the CDR3 reads TGCAGTGCTAGATCCCGGACCACCTACGAGCAGTACTTC.